Below, 17 T cell receptor beta chains from the same sample are listed, as sequenced in a study of blood T cell repertoires in COVID-19. Sequenced by immunoSEQ multiplex PCR; TCRdb stores in-frame clones only, minus some. The repertoire has roughly 90,000 clones, approximately 83% of them found once; the top ten carry more than 25%. Sequencing was performed on peripheral blood. The receptors stem from a woman aged 80 or older with active or convalescent COVID-19.

This chain links TRBV6-2 or TRBV6-3 with TRBJ1-5; maybe TRBD1 (6 bases). V was cut by 6 bases and J by 0 bases, with 18 bases left in between. The CDR3 contains 17 residues. Looked up from germline, CDR1 is MNHEY and CDR2 is SVGEGT. CDR3 amino acids: CASSLIGQLYSNQPQHF. The DNA of the CDR3 is TGTGCCAGCAGCTTAATCGGACAGCTTTATAGCAATCAGCCCCAGCATTTT.

The J gene is TRBJ2-1, the V gene TRBV2; D is perhaps TRBD2 (6 bases). In germline, CDR1 is SNHLY, CDR2 FYNNEI. This CDR3 is 16 amino acids long. The V and J ends lost 0 bases and 3 bases respectively, with 12 bases between them. CDR3 sequence reads: CASSEATGVVYNEQFF. In nucleotides, the CDR3 is TGTGCCAGCAGTGAAGCGACGGGGGTGGTCTACAATGAGCAGTTCTTC.

The chain is built from TRBV5-8 and TRBJ1-1; no clear D gene. Germline values: CDR1 SGHTS, CDR2 YDEGEE. V gave up 2 bases and J gave up 0 bases, with 5 bases separating them. The CDR3 sequence is 13 residues long. The CDR3 nucleotides read TGTGCCAGCAGCTTTCAGGTGAACACTGAAGCTTTCTTT. This codes for CASSFQVNTEAFF.

In its sample, this clone was seen once. The rearrangement uses TRBV5-1 and TRBJ2-1; TRBD2 agrees at 13 bases. The V segment lost 8 bases and the J segment 7 bases; nucleotides outside the gene matches: 6. The CDR3 runs to 14 residues. The germline V gene encodes CDR1 SGHRS and CDR2 YFSETQ. CDR3 sequence: CASRPGLAGNEQFF. The CDR3 DNA is TGCGCCAGTAGACCGGGACTAGCGGGAAATGAGCAGTTCTTC. Supplemented by reference TRBV5-1 and TRBJ2-1, the full variable domain reads KAGVTQTPRYLIKTRGQQVTLSCSPISGHRSVSWYQQTPGQGLQFLFEYFSETQRNKGNFPGRFSGRQFSNSRSEMNVSTLELGDSALYLCASRPGLAGNEQFFGPGTRLTVL.

This chain joins TRBV5-1 and TRBJ2-7; D unresolved. Germline CDR1 reads SGHRS; CDR2 reads YFSETQ. This CDR3 spans 14 amino acids. Trimming took off 0 bases at V and 3 bases at J, with 10 bases between the two ends. CDR3 DNA sequence: TGCGCCAGCAGCTTGGACAGTTTCAGCTACGAGCAGTACTTC. Its protein is CASSLDSFSYEQYF.

As for this clone: The junction departs from germline at one end; a sequencing error may be responsible. The chain employs TRBV7-7 and TRBJ2-7; 8 bases map to TRBD1. Looked up from germline, CDR1 is SSHAT and CDR2 is FNYEAQ (reference sequence). The CDR3 covers 16 residues. The CDR3 DNA is TGTGCTAGCAGCTCCCAAACAGGGGGTACCTCCTACGAGCAGTACTTC. Translating gives CASSSQTGGTSYEQYF.

The J gene is TRBJ1-2, the V gene TRBV6-5; TRBD1 might be the D (6 bases). Germline V gene data show CDR1 as MNHEY and CDR2 as SVGAGI. V gave up 7 bases and J gave up 2 bases, with 14 bases separating them. The length of the CDR3 is 14 residues. The chain's CDR3 is CASTKGGGNYGYTF. The CDR3, as DNA: TGTGCCAGCACCAAGGGGGGGGGCAACTATGGCTACACCTTC.

V usage is TRBV10-3 and J usage is TRBJ2-1, with 11 bases that match TRBD1. This CDR3 comprises 17 residues. Trimming removed 0 bases from V and 3 bases from J; junction bases left unmatched: 4. CDR1 is ENHRY and CDR2 is SYGVKD in the germline V gene. The DNA for the CDR3 is TGTGCCATCAGTGAGTCCCCCGGGACAGGGGGCTACAATGAGCAGTTCTTC. Encoded protein: CAISESPGTGGYNEQFF.

V is TRBV2 and J is TRBJ2-1; the D gene is possibly TRBD1 (6 bases). Trimming removed 5 bases at V and 4 bases at J, with 9 bases between. Germline V gene sequence: CDR1 SNHLY, CDR2 FYNNEI. The CDR3 length is 13 residues. The CDR3 bases are TGTGCCAGCAGTCCAGGGGATTACAATGAGCAGTTCTTC. This sequence encodes CASSPGDYNEQFF.

This sequence joins TRBV4-1 and TRBJ2-5; maybe TRBD2 (6 bases). The CDR3 totals 15 residues. CDR1 and CDR2 from the germline V gene are MGHRA and YSYEKL. Between the trimmed V and J ends, which lost 4 bases and 0 bases, there was a span of 12 bases. This CDR3 is CASSREWDYQETQYF. The CDR3 DNA reads TGCGCCAGCAGCCGCGAGTGGGACTACCAAGAGACCCAGTACTTC.

This rearrangement joins TRBV10-3 to TRBJ2-1, with 9 bases matching TRBD2. Unmatched junction bases numbered 11, after V lost 8 bases and J lost 6 bases. The CDR3 covers 15 residues. The V gene's germline CDR1 is ENHRY and CDR2 SYGVKD. The CDR3 reads CAIEGSLAGSNEQFF. The DNA for the CDR3 is TGTGCCATCGAGGGCAGCCTAGCGGGATCCAATGAGCAGTTCTTC.

This CDR3 is CASSSLAGGGQETQYF. The CDR3 DNA reads TGCGCCAGCAGCTCTTTAGCGGGAGGGGGACAAGAGACCCAGTACTTC. The rearrangement uses TRBV5-1 and TRBJ2-5; 11 positions agree with TRBD2. From germline, CDR1 is SGHRS and CDR2 YFSETQ. Trimming took 3 bases from V and 2 from J; bases not matched to a gene: 6. CDR3 length equals 16 residues.

V gene TRBV5-1 combines with J gene TRBJ2-1, with D possibly matching TRBD2 (5 bases). The CDR3 consists of 16 residues. Germline V gives CDR1 SGHRS, CDR2 YFSETQ. V gave up 3 bases and J gave up 6 bases, with 19 bases separating them. Written as DNA, the CDR3 is TGCGCCAGCAGCTCGCCAACTAGTTCTTTACTCAATGAGCAGTTCTTC. It codes for CASSSPTSSLLNEQFF.

The rearrangement uses TRBV6-5 and TRBJ1-1; a possible D gene is TRBD1 (5 bases). This CDR3 region has 13 residues. Trimming cost V 4 bases and J 3 bases, with 9 bases left between them. The germline V gene has CDR1 MNHEY and CDR2 SVGAGI. This chain's CDR3 is CASSWGRDTEAFF. CDR3 nucleotide sequence: TGTGCCAGCAGTTGGGGCAGGGACACTGAAGCTTTCTTT.

The CDR3 loop is CASSPRGGGAFF. The CDR3 DNA reads as TGTGCCAGCAGTCCTCGTGGGGGGGGAGCTTTCTTT. The chain is built from TRBV6-5 and TRBJ1-1; D possibly corresponds to TRBD1 (5 bases). Trimming removed 5 bases at V and 10 bases at J, with 14 bases between. The CDR3 has 12 residues. The germline CDR1 and CDR2 sequences are MNHEY and SVGAGI.

The genes are TRBV27 and TRBJ2-1; 7 bases map to TRBD2. With 10 bases clipped from V and 4 bases from J, the junction kept 10 bases outside the gene matches. The germline V gene encodes CDR1 MNHEY and CDR2 SMNVEV (reference sequence). This CDR3 has 14 amino acids. The CDR3 protein is CATPSGGEYNEQFF. The CDR3 nucleotides are TGTGCCACCCCTAGTGGGGGGGAATACAATGAGCAGTTCTTC.

A single count supports this clone. The chain carries TRBV19 and TRBJ2-1, with 10 bases identical to TRBD2. J gave up 0 bases and V 5 bases, and 10 bases lay outside the gene matches. CDR1 is LNHDA, CDR2 SQIVND, per germline (reference sequence). The CDR3 has 18 residues. The CDR3 here is CASSFLAGEKLSYNEQFF. The CDR3 DNA is TGTGCCAGTAGTTTTCTAGCGGGAGAAAAACTCTCCTACAATGAGCAGTTCTTC.